The 2 T cell receptor beta chains below come from one sample, sequenced in a study of blood T cells in healthy people across ages. Using a J-beta primer mix together with a sample-barcoded 5' primer, a second PCR was run for about 6 to 12 cycles. One entry per CDR3 protein results from TCRdb running MiXCR on the 5' RACE reads. The sample comprises 650,000 to 700,000 distinct CDR3 sequences, about 30% of which are singletons, and roughly 14% rests with the top ten. The source material was blood. These receptors originate from a woman of 80 years or more in good health.

The sample holds many counts of this clonotype. The chain joins TRBV27 to TRBJ2-7; D may be TRBD1 (6 bases). The CDR3 runs to 14 residues. V lost 0 bases and J lost 6, with 12 bases in between. Germline loops: CDR1 MNHEY, CDR2 SMNVEV (reference sequence). This CDR3 reads CASSLSTGWGEQYF. CDR3 coding DNA: TGTGCCAGCAGTTTATCGACAGGTTGGGGCGAGCAGTACTTC.

This clonotype was seen many times. V usage is TRBV7-9 and J usage is TRBJ1-1, with 7 bases identical to TRBD1. After removal of 3 bases from V and 6 bases from J, the junction contained 4 bases not matched to a gene. The germline gives CDR1 SEHNR, CDR2 FQNEAQ (reference sequence). The CDR3 covers 13 residues. The chain's CDR3 is CASSFSGTAEAFF. The CDR3 bases are TGTGCCAGCAGCTTCTCAGGGACAGCTGAAGCTTTCTTT. Full variable domain (remainder filled in from reference TRBV7-9 and TRBJ1-1): DTGVSQNPRHKITKRGQNVTFRCDPISEHNRLYWYRQTLGQGPEFLTYFQNEAQLEKSRLLSDRFSAERPKGSFSTLEIQRTEQGDSAMYLCASSFSGTAEAFFGQGTRLTVV.